The rows below give T cell receptor beta chains drawn from one sample of a study of blood T cells in healthy people across ages. One entry per CDR3 protein, called by TCRdb with MiXCR from the 5' RACE reads. The sample comprises fewer than 750,000 distinct CDR3 sequences, roughly half of which are singletons, and roughly 13% rests with the top ten. The material sequenced was blood. Receptors were obtained from a woman over 75 in good health. Both conserved end residues are part of each CDR3. D genes are given only for firm matches. Where a row states a size, it is once, few, many or the class of an expanded clone; other rows omit it.

clone size: many
J gene: TRBJ2-1
D gene: .
V gene: TRBV29-1
CDR3 protein: CSVQGALNYNEQFF
CDR3 DNA: TGCAGCGTCCAAGGGGCTTTGAACTACAATGAGCAGTTCTTC

clone size: .
J gene: TRBJ2-1
D gene: TRBD2
V gene: TRBV20-1
CDR3 protein: CSAGQASGLYNEQFF
CDR3 DNA: TGCAGTGCCGGGCAGGCTAGCGGCCTCTACAATGAGCAGTTCTTC

clone size: .
J gene: TRBJ1-2
D gene: .
V gene: TRBV29-1
CDR3 protein: CSVDTGGGGGYGYTF
CDR3 DNA: TGCAGCGTTGATACTGGTGGAGGGGGAGGCTATGGCTACACCTTC

clone size: many
J gene: TRBJ1-4
D gene: TRBD1
V gene: TRBV29-1
CDR3 protein: CSVEEKAGTANEKLFF
CDR3 DNA: TGCAGCGTTGAGGAGAAGGCAGGGACAGCTAATGAAAAACTGTTTTTT

clone size: many
J gene: TRBJ2-3
D gene: TRBD1
V gene: TRBV24-1
CDR3 protein: CATSDAGQVTDTQYF
CDR3 DNA: TGTGCCACCAGTGATGCGGGACAGGTCACAGATACGCAGTATTTT

clone size: .
J gene: TRBJ2-7
D gene: .
V gene: TRBV20-1
CDR3 protein: CSARDYKRGNSYEQYF
CDR3 DNA: TGCAGTGCTAGGGACTATAAGAGGGGGAACTCCTACGAGCAGTACTTC

clone size: .
J gene: TRBJ2-3
D gene: .
V gene: TRBV5-1
CDR3 protein: CASSSGPVSNTQYF
CDR3 DNA: TGCGCCAGCAGCTCCGGACCCGTTTCAAATACGCAGTATTTT

clone size: many
J gene: TRBJ2-1
D gene: TRBD2
V gene: TRBV6-5
CDR3 protein: CASSYSIRRTSGSTYNEQFF
CDR3 DNA: TGTGCCAGCAGTTACTCGATAAGAAGGACTAGCGGGAGTACATACAATGAGCAGTTCTTC

clone size: .
J gene: TRBJ2-5
D gene: TRBD1
V gene: TRBV7-2
CDR3 protein: CANSFTGGETQYF
CDR3 DNA: TGTGCCAACAGTTTCACAGGGGGGGAGACCCAGTACTTC

clone size: once
J gene: TRBJ1-5
D gene: TRBD1
V gene: TRBV29-1
CDR3 protein: CSAVDRAGQPQHF
CDR3 DNA: TGCAGCGCAGTGGACAGGGCAGGTCAGCCCCAGCATTTT

clone size: many
J gene: TRBJ2-1
D gene: TRBD2
V gene: TRBV7-9
CDR3 protein: CASSLSRTSGGYNEQFF
CDR3 DNA: TGTGCCAGCAGCTTATCCCGGACTAGCGGAGGCTACAATGAGCAGTTCTTC

clone size: .
J gene: TRBJ2-1
D gene: TRBD2
V gene: TRBV29-1
CDR3 protein: CSVEGEAGGTDNEQFF
CDR3 DNA: TGCAGCGTTGAAGGGGAAGCGGGAGGGACAGACAATGAGCAGTTCTTC

clone size: .
J gene: TRBJ2-3
D gene: .
V gene: TRBV7-2
CDR3 protein: CASSNPDLKVGDTQYF
CDR3 DNA: TGTGCCAGCAGCAACCCGGACCTAAAAGTTGGAGATACGCAGTATTTT

clone size: .
J gene: TRBJ2-1
D gene: TRBD1
V gene: TRBV7-3
CDR3 protein: CASSTQGQGLNEQFF
CDR3 DNA: TGTGCCAGCAGTACGCAGGGACAGGGGTTAAATGAGCAGTTCTTC

clone size: many
J gene: TRBJ2-3
D gene: .
V gene: TRBV7-2
CDR3 protein: CASSLGFTQYF
CDR3 DNA: TGTGCCAGCAGCTTAGGGTTTACGCAGTATTTT

clone size: .
J gene: TRBJ2-4
D gene: TRBD1
V gene: TRBV5-1
CDR3 protein: CASSSGTGGVDKNIQYF
CDR3 DNA: TGCGCCAGCAGCTCCGGGACAGGCGGTGTGGATAAAAACATTCAGTACTTC

clone size: few
J gene: TRBJ1-5
D gene: TRBD1
V gene: TRBV7-2
CDR3 protein: CASSLFRGSQPQHF
CDR3 DNA: TGTGCCAGCAGCTTATTCAGGGGGAGTCAGCCCCAGCATTTT

clone size: .
J gene: TRBJ2-2
D gene: .
V gene: TRBV28
CDR3 protein: CASSLTSGNTGELFF
CDR3 DNA: TGTGCCAGCAGTTTGACCAGCGGAAACACCGGGGAGCTGTTTTTT

clone size: few
J gene: TRBJ2-2
D gene: .
V gene: TRBV9
CDR3 protein: CASSPRVRGELFF
CDR3 DNA: TGTGCCAGCAGCCCTCGAGTTCGCGGGGAGCTGTTTTTT

clone size: many
J gene: TRBJ2-5
D gene: TRBD1
V gene: TRBV12-3/TRBV12-4
CDR3 protein: CASSLGQGTQETQYF
CDR3 DNA: TGTGCCAGCAGTTTGGGACAGGGAACGCAAGAGACCCAGTACTTC

clone size: many
J gene: TRBJ2-7
D gene: TRBD1
V gene: TRBV12-3/TRBV12-4
CDR3 protein: CASSSLPGQSTDTGYEQYF
CDR3 DNA: TGTGCCAGCAGTTCACTCCCGGGACAGTCTACTGATACGGGCTACGAGCAGTACTTC

clone size: many
J gene: TRBJ2-5
D gene: .
V gene: TRBV11-2
CDR3 protein: CASSLDDSQETQYF
CDR3 DNA: TGTGCCAGCAGCTTAGACGACAGCCAAGAGACCCAGTACTTC

clone size: .
J gene: TRBJ2-2
D gene: .
V gene: TRBV7-2
CDR3 protein: CASSIRQGNTGELFF
CDR3 DNA: TGTGCCAGCAGCATACGTCAGGGGAACACCGGGGAGCTGTTTTTT

clone size: few
J gene: TRBJ1-4
D gene: .
V gene: TRBV12-3/TRBV12-4
CDR3 protein: CASSVGRGFAEKLFF
CDR3 DNA: TGTGCCAGCAGTGTAGGAAGAGGCTTTGCCGAAAAACTGTTTTTT

clone size: once
J gene: TRBJ2-1
D gene: TRBD2
V gene: TRBV20-1
CDR3 protein: CSARELAAETQFF
CDR3 DNA: TGCAGTGCTAGAGAACTAGCGGCAGAGACCCAGTTCTTC

clone size: few
J gene: TRBJ2-3
D gene: TRBD1
V gene: TRBV7-6
CDR3 protein: CASSWNNRGPDTQYF
CDR3 DNA: TGTGCCAGCAGCTGGAACAACAGGGGCCCAGATACGCAGTATTTT

clone size: .
J gene: TRBJ2-1
D gene: TRBD2
V gene: TRBV4-3
CDR3 protein: CASSHVLAGGNNEQFF
CDR3 DNA: TGCGCCAGCAGCCACGTACTAGCGGGAGGTAACAATGAGCAGTTCTTC

clone size: .
J gene: TRBJ2-1
D gene: .
V gene: TRBV4-1
CDR3 protein: CASSQDGLAMYNEQFF
CDR3 DNA: TGCGCCAGCAGCCAAGATGGGCTAGCGATGTACAATGAGCAGTTCTTC

clone size: many
J gene: TRBJ2-3
D gene: TRBD2
V gene: TRBV7-2
CDR3 protein: CASSQGLAGGGTQYF
CDR3 DNA: TGTGCCAGCAGCCAAGGACTAGCGGGGGGGGGTACGCAGTATTTT

clone size: once
J gene: TRBJ2-1
D gene: TRBD2
V gene: TRBV5-1
CDR3 protein: CAGSLGGLGYNEQFF
CDR3 DNA: TGCGCCGGCAGCTTGGGAGGGTTGGGGTACAATGAGCAGTTCTTC

clone size: .
J gene: TRBJ2-7
D gene: .
V gene: TRBV6-5
CDR3 protein: CASRGGASYEQYF
CDR3 DNA: TGTGCCAGCAGAGGAGGTGCCTCCTACGAGCAGTACTTC

clone size: few
J gene: TRBJ2-2
D gene: TRBD2
V gene: TRBV3-1
CDR3 protein: CASRWTSGYTGELFF
CDR3 DNA: TGTGCCAGCAGATGGACTAGCGGTTACACCGGGGAGCTGTTTTTT

clone size: many
J gene: TRBJ2-1
D gene: .
V gene: TRBV27
CDR3 protein: CASSFSFADSYNEQFF
CDR3 DNA: TGTGCCAGCAGTTTCTCTTTCGCAGACTCCTACAATGAGCAGTTCTTC

clone size: many
J gene: TRBJ1-2
D gene: TRBD1
V gene: TRBV4-2
CDR3 protein: CAISPPGQGTWGYTF
CDR3 DNA: TGTGCCATCTCCCCTCCGGGACAGGGCACCTGGGGCTACACCTTC

clone size: few
J gene: TRBJ1-2
D gene: .
V gene: TRBV5-1
CDR3 protein: CAGSLDGTHYGYTF
CDR3 DNA: TGCGCCGGCAGCTTGGACGGGACGCACTATGGCTACACCTTC

clone size: once
J gene: TRBJ2-7
D gene: TRBD1
V gene: TRBV20-1
CDR3 protein: CSARAPTGGNHEQYF
CDR3 DNA: TGCAGTGCTAGAGCCCCGACAGGGGGCAACCACGAGCAGTACTTC

clone size: .
J gene: TRBJ1-2
D gene: TRBD1
V gene: TRBV5-5
CDR3 protein: CASSLDTWDRGYGYTF
CDR3 DNA: TGTGCCAGCAGCCTAGACACCTGGGACAGGGGCTATGGCTACACCTTC

clone size: few
J gene: TRBJ2-1
D gene: .
V gene: TRBV2
CDR3 protein: CASSGTSSYNEQFF
CDR3 DNA: TGTGCCAGCAGTGGCACGAGCTCCTACAATGAGCAGTTCTTC

clone size: .
J gene: TRBJ1-2
D gene: TRBD1
V gene: TRBV7-9
CDR3 protein: CASSHGTGGNYGYTF
CDR3 DNA: TGTGCCAGCAGCCACGGGACAGGGGGCAACTATGGCTACACCTTC

clone size: few
J gene: TRBJ1-1
D gene: .
V gene: TRBV28
CDR3 protein: CASSFQNLNTEAFF
CDR3 DNA: TGTGCCAGCAGTTTTCAGAACCTGAACACTGAAGCTTTCTTT

clone size: few
J gene: TRBJ1-1
D gene: .
V gene: TRBV18
CDR3 protein: CASSPPRALSTEAFF
CDR3 DNA: TGTGCCAGCTCACCACCCCGGGCGCTGAGCACTGAAGCTTTCTTT

clone size: few
J gene: TRBJ2-7
D gene: TRBD2
V gene: TRBV7-9
CDR3 protein: CASSLIGLAGAEQYF
CDR3 DNA: TGTGCCAGCAGCTTGATCGGACTAGCGGGGGCTGAGCAGTACTTC

clone size: many
J gene: TRBJ2-1
D gene: TRBD2
V gene: TRBV5-1
CDR3 protein: CASSLGGSGTNEQFF
CDR3 DNA: TGCGCCAGCAGCTTGGGGGGTAGCGGGACTAATGAGCAGTTCTTC

clone size: .
J gene: TRBJ2-5
D gene: TRBD2
V gene: TRBV7-9
CDR3 protein: CASDDSGSGLETQYF
CDR3 DNA: TGTGCCAGCGACGATAGCGGGAGTGGGTTAGAGACCCAGTACTTC

clone size: .
J gene: TRBJ1-4
D gene: .
V gene: TRBV6-2/TRBV6-3
CDR3 protein: CASSASSYGGEKLFF
CDR3 DNA: TGTGCCAGCAGTGCGTCATCTTATGGGGGTGAAAAACTGTTTTTT

clone size: .
J gene: TRBJ1-4
D gene: TRBD1
V gene: TRBV29-1
CDR3 protein: CSVRTGDGEKLFF
CDR3 DNA: TGCAGCGTTAGGACAGGGGATGGTGAAAAACTGTTTTTT

clone size: few
J gene: TRBJ2-3
D gene: .
V gene: TRBV6-5
CDR3 protein: CASSYSRDPTDTQYF
CDR3 DNA: TGTGCCAGCAGTTACTCCAGAGACCCCACAGATACGCAGTATTTT

clone size: many
J gene: TRBJ2-1
D gene: .
V gene: TRBV6-6
CDR3 protein: CASSPSAAYNEQFF
CDR3 DNA: TGTGCCAGCAGTCCCAGCGCCGCCTACAATGAGCAGTTCTTC

clone size: few
J gene: TRBJ2-7
D gene: .
V gene: TRBV3-1
CDR3 protein: CASSRSGQEPSYEQYF
CDR3 DNA: TGTGCCAGCAGCCGTAGCGGCCAAGAACCCTCCTACGAGCAGTACTTC

clone size: many
J gene: TRBJ2-7
D gene: TRBD1
V gene: TRBV5-1
CDR3 protein: CASSLGDRGSYEQYF
CDR3 DNA: TGCGCCAGCAGCTTGGGGGACAGGGGCTCCTACGAGCAGTACTTC

clone size: .
J gene: TRBJ2-7
D gene: TRBD1
V gene: TRBV18
CDR3 protein: CASSPPTRGPYEQYF
CDR3 DNA: TGTGCCAGCTCACCACCGACGAGGGGGCCCTACGAGCAGTACTTC

clone size: many
J gene: TRBJ2-3
D gene: TRBD2
V gene: TRBV6-4
CDR3 protein: CASSHSLAGGPDTQYF
CDR3 DNA: TGTGCCAGCAGCCACTCTCTAGCGGGAGGGCCAGATACGCAGTATTTT

clone size: many
J gene: TRBJ2-1
D gene: .
V gene: TRBV9
CDR3 protein: CASSRDSASYNEQFF
CDR3 DNA: TGTGCCAGCAGCCGGGACTCCGCATCCTACAATGAGCAGTTCTTC

clone size: many
J gene: TRBJ2-1
D gene: .
V gene: TRBV14
CDR3 protein: CASSPDIAYNEQFF
CDR3 DNA: TGTGCCAGCAGTCCCGACATCGCGTACAATGAGCAGTTCTTC

clone size: .
J gene: TRBJ2-3
D gene: .
V gene: TRBV6-6
CDR3 protein: CACGDQASTNTQYF
CDR3 DNA: TGTGCCTGCGGAGACCAGGCTAGCACAAATACGCAGTATTTT

clone size: .
J gene: TRBJ2-7
D gene: TRBD1
V gene: TRBV18
CDR3 protein: CASSPTGDWEQYF
CDR3 DNA: TGTGCCAGCTCACCGACAGGGGATTGGGAGCAGTACTTC

clone size: few
J gene: TRBJ1-2
D gene: .
V gene: TRBV20-1
CDR3 protein: CSARDPTRGDYGYTF
CDR3 DNA: TGCAGTGCTAGAGACCCCACGCGGGGGGACTATGGCTACACCTTC

clone size: .
J gene: TRBJ2-1
D gene: .
V gene: TRBV20-1
CDR3 protein: CSATPTSSWSYNEQFF
CDR3 DNA: TGCAGTGCTACCCCCACTAGCAGTTGGTCCTACAATGAGCAGTTCTTC

clone size: .
J gene: TRBJ2-7
D gene: TRBD2
V gene: TRBV29-1
CDR3 protein: CSVASSGGILSYEQYF
CDR3 DNA: TGCAGCGTTGCTTCTAGCGGGGGAATACTATCCTACGAGCAGTACTTC